This is a list of T cell receptor beta chains from one sample in a study of naive and memory T cell subsets. Using its own MiXCR run on the UMI-ligation and nested PCR reads, TCRdb lists one record per CDR3 protein. The sample carries more than 95,000 distinct CDR3 sequences, around 15% recorded once. Sample: naive CD8+ T cells from blood. The receptors were sampled from a human donor in good health. CDR3s include the opening cysteine and the closing phenylalanine or tryptophan. Fields, in order: V gene, D gene, clone size, J gene, CDR3 DNA, CDR3 protein. A D gene is named only where the DNA matches it firmly. The listing skips clone size in some rows; elsewhere it reads once, few, many or a size class.

TRBV12-3/TRBV12-4	TRBD1	few	TRBJ2-1	TGTGCCAGCAGTTTAGACGGGACAGGGGGCTACAATGAGCAGTTCTTC	CASSLDGTGGYNEQFF
TRBV27	NA	many	TRBJ2-7	TGTGCCAGCAGTTTATCGATGGGGACACTGACCTACGAGCAGTACTTC	CASSLSMGTLTYEQYF
TRBV9	NA	NA	TRBJ1-6	TGTGCCAGCAGCGCAGGGAATAATTCACCCCTCCACTTT	CASSAGNNSPLHF
TRBV4-2	NA	few	TRBJ2-7	TGTGCCAGCAGCCCCAGCGGGACAGGTTACGAGCAGTACTTC	CASSPSGTGYEQYF
TRBV20-1	TRBD1	many	TRBJ1-1	TGCAGTGCTAGAGATCCGACAGGGTGGACTGAAGCTTTCTTT	CSARDPTGWTEAFF
TRBV6-2/TRBV6-3	NA	NA	TRBJ1-5	TGTGCCAGCAGTTACTTTCTCGGTTCTCAGCCCCAGCATTTT	CASSYFLGSQPQHF
TRBV12-3/TRBV12-4	TRBD1	NA	TRBJ2-7	TGTGCCAGCAGTAGAGGGGACAGTCCGTACTTC	CASSRGDSPYF
TRBV7-9	NA	few	TRBJ2-1	TGTGCCAGCAGCGGGGGAGCGCCTAGTGACTCCTACAATGAGCAGTTCTTC	CASSGGAPSDSYNEQFF
TRBV4-3	NA	NA	TRBJ2-3	TGCGCCAGCAGCCAAGAGTCCCGGGGGGCGACAGATACGCAGTATTTT	CASSQESRGATDTQYF
TRBV7-2	NA	many	TRBJ2-7	TGTGCCAGCAGCTTAGGGCAGTTTTACGAGCAGTACTTC	CASSLGQFYEQYF
TRBV20-1	NA	few	TRBJ2-1	TGCAGTGCTAGAGATGAGATCACCTCCAACTACAATGAGCAGTTCTTC	CSARDEITSNYNEQFF
TRBV5-6	NA	few	TRBJ1-5	TGTGCCAGCAGCCCTAGGAGCCGCAATCAGCCCCAGCATTTT	CASSPRSRNQPQHF
TRBV7-6	TRBD2	NA	TRBJ2-1	TGTGCCAGCAGCTCTGAAGCGGGAGGGCCTGATGAGCAGTTCTTC	CASSSEAGGPDEQFF
TRBV30	NA	NA	TRBJ1-2	TGTGCCCGGACCGCGGGGGACCGCTACACCTTC	CARTAGDRYTF
TRBV12-3/TRBV12-4	TRBD1	many	TRBJ1-1	TGTGCCAGCAGAGATGACAGGGAGTACACTGAAGCTTTCTTT	CASRDDREYTEAFF
TRBV27	TRBD1	NA	TRBJ1-5	TGTGCCAGCGCAATGACAGGGTATCAGCCCCAGCATTTT	CASAMTGYQPQHF
TRBV12-3/TRBV12-4	NA	many	TRBJ2-7	TGTGCCAGCAGCCCCGACTATTCCGACGAGCAGTACTTC	CASSPDYSDEQYF
TRBV4-3	NA	many	TRBJ2-4	TGCGCCAGCAGCCAAGACCGGGTTATAGCCAAAAACATTCAGTACTTC	CASSQDRVIAKNIQYF
TRBV7-9	NA	few	TRBJ2-5	TGTGCCAGCAGCTTAGATGCCAGACCCCAAGAGACCCAGTACTTC	CASSLDARPQETQYF
TRBV12-3/TRBV12-4	TRBD2	NA	TRBJ2-3	TGTGCCAGCAGCCACCTGACTAGCGGCAGCACAGATACGCAGTATTTT	CASSHLTSGSTDTQYF
TRBV6-2/TRBV6-3	TRBD1	NA	TRBJ1-2	TGTGCCAGCAGTTTGAGAAGGACAGGAGACTATGGCTACACCTTC	CASSLRRTGDYGYTF
TRBV10-3	TRBD1	few	TRBJ2-1	TGTGCCATCAGTGACCGCGACAGGGGAGGCTCCTACAATGAGCAGTTCTTC	CAISDRDRGGSYNEQFF
TRBV13	NA	NA	TRBJ2-1	TGTGCCAGCAGCTTTCGTTGGAGAAATGAGCAGTTCTTC	CASSFRWRNEQFF
TRBV12-3/TRBV12-4	TRBD2	NA	TRBJ2-7	TGTGCCAGCAGAGGTAGCGGGGGCCTCTACGAGCAGTACTTC	CASRGSGGLYEQYF
TRBV12-3/TRBV12-4	NA	many	TRBJ1-2	TGTGCCAGCAGTAGGGGAGTCCCCGGCTACACCTTC	CASSRGVPGYTF
TRBV12-3/TRBV12-4	NA	few	TRBJ1-6	TGTGCCAGCAGCCCCGAGGGGGGGGATAATTCACCCCTCCACTTT	CASSPEGGDNSPLHF
TRBV14	TRBD2	NA	TRBJ2-7	TGTGCCAGCAGCCAAGGGCTAGCGGGAGCTAGGGAGCAGTACTTC	CASSQGLAGAREQYF
TRBV6-6	TRBD1	NA	TRBJ1-1	TGTGCCAGCAGTTACCTACAGGGGTTGAACACTGAAGCTTTCTTT	CASSYLQGLNTEAFF
TRBV28	NA	NA	TRBJ2-7	TGTGCCAGCAGCCCCAACCCCTACGAGCAGTACTTC	CASSPNPYEQYF
TRBV4-3	TRBD2	many	TRBJ2-3	TGCGCCAGCAGCCAAGATCTCCTAGCGGGAGTGGCAGATACGCAGTATTTT	CASSQDLLAGVADTQYF
TRBV4-3	TRBD2	many	TRBJ2-1	TGCGCCAGCAGCCAAGACCCGGGACTAGCGGGATCCAATGAGCAGTTCTTC	CASSQDPGLAGSNEQFF
TRBV9	NA	many	TRBJ2-1	TGTGCCAGCAGCGTAGAGAATGAGCAGTTCTTC	CASSVENEQFF
TRBV20-1	NA	many	TRBJ2-1	TGCAGTGCTACGTCCGGGACCAATGAGCAGTTCTTC	CSATSGTNEQFF
TRBV27	NA	few	TRBJ2-1	TGTGCCAGCAGTTTATCCCCTTCAGTGGGGTACAATGAGCAGTTCTTC	CASSLSPSVGYNEQFF
TRBV11-1	TRBD1	NA	TRBJ2-2	TGTGCCAGCAGCACACTCGGGACAGGAAACACCGGGGAGCTGTTTTTT	CASSTLGTGNTGELFF
TRBV6-2/TRBV6-3	TRBD1	NA	TRBJ2-7	TGTGCCAGCAGAAGGGACAGCTCCTACGAGCAGTACTTC	CASRRDSSYEQYF
TRBV29-1	NA	NA	TRBJ2-2	TGCAGCGTTTCACAGGAGAACACCGGGGAGCTGTTTTTT	CSVSQENTGELFF
TRBV27	NA	many	TRBJ1-1	TGTGCCAGCAGTTTATCGAGAGGGAACACTGAAGCTTTCTTT	CASSLSRGNTEAFF
TRBV12-3/TRBV12-4	TRBD2	many	TRBJ2-7	TGTGCCAGCAGCGCTTCCGGGACTACATATAGTCCCCGCTACGAGCAGTACTTC	CASSASGTTYSPRYEQYF
TRBV13	NA	NA	TRBJ2-7	TGTGCCAGCAGCCCAAGGGACACCGCCTACGAGCAGTACTTC	CASSPRDTAYEQYF
TRBV15	NA	NA	TRBJ2-5	TGTGCCACCAGCGCTATACAAGAGACCCAGTACTTC	CATSAIQETQYF
TRBV5-1	NA	NA	TRBJ2-5	TGCGCCAGCAGCTTGAGCGAGGAGACCCAGTACTTC	CASSLSEETQYF
TRBV29-1	TRBD1	few	TRBJ2-7	TGCAGCGTTGATGGGGACAGCCTGAGCTCCTACGAGCAGTACTTC	CSVDGDSLSSYEQYF
TRBV30	NA	NA	TRBJ1-4	TGTGCCTGGAGTTCCGCTGGGACACGGAACCCGAATGAAAAACTGTTTTTT	CAWSSAGTRNPNEKLFF
TRBV11-2	TRBD2	NA	TRBJ2-3	TGTGCCAGCAGCTTAGTCGCGGGAGGGCATAGGGATACGCAGTATTTT	CASSLVAGGHRDTQYF
TRBV4-2	TRBD2	many	TRBJ2-2	TGTGCCAGCAGCCAAGATCCCCTAGCGGGGGCAAACACCGGGGAGCTGTTTTTT	CASSQDPLAGANTGELFF
TRBV2	TRBD1	NA	TRBJ2-3	TGTGCCAGCAGTGTGGGACAGGTGACAGATACGCAGTATTTT	CASSVGQVTDTQYF
TRBV11-2	TRBD1	NA	TRBJ2-5	TGTGCCAGCAGCACCCCGACAGGGGGCGTAGAGACCCAGTACTTC	CASSTPTGGVETQYF
TRBV7-9	NA	NA	TRBJ2-5	TGTGCCAGCAGCTTAGACCTCCTACTAGGGGGGAAGGAGACCCAGTACTTC	CASSLDLLLGGKETQYF